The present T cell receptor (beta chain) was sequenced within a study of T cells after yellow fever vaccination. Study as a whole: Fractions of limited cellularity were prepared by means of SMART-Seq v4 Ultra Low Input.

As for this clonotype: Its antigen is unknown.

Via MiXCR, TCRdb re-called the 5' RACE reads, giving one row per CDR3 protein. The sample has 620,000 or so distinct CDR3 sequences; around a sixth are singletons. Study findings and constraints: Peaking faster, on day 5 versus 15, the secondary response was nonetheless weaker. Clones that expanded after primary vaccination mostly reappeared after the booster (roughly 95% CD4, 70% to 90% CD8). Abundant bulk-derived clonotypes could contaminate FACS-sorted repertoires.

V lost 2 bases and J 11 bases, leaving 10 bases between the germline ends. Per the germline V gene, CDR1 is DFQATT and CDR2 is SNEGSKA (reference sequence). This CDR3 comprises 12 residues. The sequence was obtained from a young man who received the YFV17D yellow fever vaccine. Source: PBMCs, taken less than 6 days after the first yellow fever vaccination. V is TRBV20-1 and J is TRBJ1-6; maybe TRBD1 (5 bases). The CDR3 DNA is TGCAGTGCTAGAAGCCCAGGGACACCCCTCCACTTT. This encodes CSARSPGTPLHF.